These 10 T cell receptor beta chains came from one sample sequenced in a study of blood T cell repertoires in COVID-19. Generated by immunoSEQ multiplex PCR, the TCRdb table keeps only in-frame clones and is missing some. The table lists approximately 210,000 clones, around 86% of them singletons, with 11% in the top ten. Material: peripheral blood. All receptors derive from a man aged 50 to 60 with COVID-19, enrolled during active disease.

The chain employs TRBV30 and TRBJ1-1; a possible D gene is TRBD1 (6 bases). The length of the CDR3 is 15 residues. V lost 0 bases, J lost 2 bases, and 13 bases lay in between. Germline CDR1 GTSNPN, CDR2 SVGIG (reference sequence). Here the CDR3 reads CAWSVRSGHNTEAFF. The CDR3, as DNA: TGTGCCTGGAGTGTACGCTCGGGACACAACACTGAAGCTTTCTTT.

The J gene is TRBJ2-7, the V gene TRBV28; TRBD1 matches at 9 bases. Germline-derived CDR1 and CDR2 are MDHEN and SYDVKM. The CDR3 runs to 15 residues. V dropped 6 bases and J dropped 6; count of bases not matched to a gene: 12. The CDR3 DNA follows: TGTGCCAGCAGCCCACCCGGGACAGGGTTCGGCGAGCAGTACTTC. This codes for CASSPPGTGFGEQYF.

This clone was counted only a few times. This sequence joins TRBV9 and TRBJ2-1; 10 bases map to TRBD2. Germline V gene sequence: CDR1 SGDLS, CDR2 YYNGEE. Losses at the gene ends were 0 bases for V and 1 base for J; bases not matched to a gene: 10. This CDR3 comprises 19 residues. This CDR3 is CASSVGSSGRSLSYNEQFF. The CDR3 DNA reads TGTGCCAGCAGCGTAGGGAGTAGCGGGAGGTCCCTTTCCTACAATGAGCAGTTCTTC.

The J gene is TRBJ1-3, the V gene TRBV30; D remains unclear. Germline CDR1 GTSNPN, CDR2 SVGIG (reference sequence). The V and J ends lost 2 bases and 2 bases respectively, with 10 bases between them. The CDR3 covers 14 residues. Here the CDR3 reads CAWSFGTAGNTIYF. In DNA, the CDR3 is TGTGCCTGGAGTTTCGGAACAGCTGGAAACACCATATATTTT. Full variable domain (outside the CDR3, taken from reference TRBV30 and TRBJ1-3): SQTIHQWPATLVQPVGSPLSLECTVEGTSNPNLYWYRQAAGRGLQLLFYSVGIGQISSEVPQNLSASRPQDRQFILSSKKLLLSDSGFYLCAWSFGTAGNTIYFGEGSWLTVV.

V gene TRBV7-9 combines with J gene TRBJ1-5, with a possible D match to TRBD1 (5 bases). Germline V gives CDR1 SEHNR, CDR2 FQNEAQ (reference sequence). This CDR3 region has 14 residues. V lost 3 bases and J lost 2, with 8 bases in between. This CDR3 reads CASSLDTGNQPQHF. CDR3 sequence (DNA): TGTGCCAGCAGCTTGGACACGGGCAATCAGCCCCAGCATTTT. Complete variable domain (other parts from reference TRBV7-9 and TRBJ1-5): DTGVSQNPRHKITKRGQNVTFRCDPISEHNRLYWYRQTLGQGPEFLTYFQNEAQLEKSRLLSDRFSAERPKGSFSTLEIQRTEQGDSAMYLCASSLDTGNQPQHFGDGTRLSIL.

The chain combines TRBV19 with TRBJ1-2; 8 nucleotides line up with TRBD1. The CDR3 extends over 15 amino acids. Germline assignment: CDR1 LNHDA and CDR2 SQIVND (reference sequence). V shed 5 bases, J shed 4 bases, and the junction held 9 bases outside the gene matches. CDR3 in amino acids: CASSHGQGSVYGYTF. As DNA, the CDR3 is TGTGCCAGTAGTCATGGACAGGGTTCCGTCTATGGCTACACCTTC. The entire variable domain, with the rest obtained from reference TRBV19 and TRBJ1-2, is as follows: DGGITQSPKYLFRKEGQNVTLSCEQNLNHDAMYWYRQDPGQGLRLIYYSQIVNDFQKGDIAEGYSVSREKKESFPLTVTSAQKNPTAFYLCASSHGQGSVYGYTFGSGTRLTVV.

This rearrangement joins TRBV24-1 to TRBJ2-5; tentatively, D is TRBD2 (5 bases). CDR3 length: 14 residues. Trimming left V 2 bases short and J 5 bases short, with 11 bases between. Germline CDR1 reads KGHDR; CDR2 reads SFDVKD. CDR3 DNA sequence: TGTGCCACCAGTGATTCTTCTAGCTTGGAGACCCAGTACTTC. Protein product: CATSDSSSLETQYF.

This clone has just one count. This sequence joins TRBV3-1 (or the pseudogene TRBV3-2) and TRBJ2-5, with D perhaps matching TRBD1 (6 bases). V was pared by 4 bases and J by 4 bases, with 22 bases between. Germline CDR1 is LGHDT and CDR2 is YNNKEL (reference sequence). CDR3 length: 17 residues. The CDR3 spells CASSPRWGQGPGETQYF. The CDR3 DNA is TGTGCCAGCAGCCCCAGGTGGGGGCAGGGGCCAGGAGAGACCCAGTACTTC.

The CDR3 coding sequence is TGTGCCAGCAGCTCGGACAGGGGCGCTGAAAAACTGTTTTTT. This translates into CASSSDRGAEKLFF. This chain connects TRBV7-2 to TRBJ1-4; 9 nucleotides agree with TRBD1. V was pared by 4 bases and J by 7 bases, with 4 bases of the junction left unmatched. The CDR3 is 14 amino acids. In germline, CDR1 is SGHTA, CDR2 FQGNSA.

J is TRBJ2-7 and V is TRBV4-2; unclear D gene. This CDR3 spans 14 amino acids. Trimming took off 0 bases at V and 3 bases at J, with 9 bases between the two ends. CDR1 and CDR2 (germline): LGHNA, YNFKEQ. This CDR3 is CASSQELYLYEQYF. The CDR3 nucleotides are TGTGCCAGCAGCCAAGAACTCTACCTCTACGAGCAGTACTTC.